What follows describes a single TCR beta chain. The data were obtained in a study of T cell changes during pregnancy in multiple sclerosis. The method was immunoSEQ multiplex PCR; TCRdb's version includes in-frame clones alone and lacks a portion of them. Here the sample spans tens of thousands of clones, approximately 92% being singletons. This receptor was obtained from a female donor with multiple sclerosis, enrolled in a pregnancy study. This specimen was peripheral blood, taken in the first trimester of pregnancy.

The chain's CDR3 is CASSSTGVSTDTQYF. As DNA, the CDR3 is TGTGCCAGCAGCTCGACAGGAGTTAGCACAGATACGCAGTATTTT. This chain links TRBV7-9 with TRBJ2-3, with TRBD1 as a possible D gene (6 bases). Between the trimmed V and J ends, which lost 4 bases and 0 bases, there was a span of 11 bases. Germline values: CDR1 SEHNR, CDR2 FQNEAQ (reference sequence). This CDR3 is 15 amino acids long.